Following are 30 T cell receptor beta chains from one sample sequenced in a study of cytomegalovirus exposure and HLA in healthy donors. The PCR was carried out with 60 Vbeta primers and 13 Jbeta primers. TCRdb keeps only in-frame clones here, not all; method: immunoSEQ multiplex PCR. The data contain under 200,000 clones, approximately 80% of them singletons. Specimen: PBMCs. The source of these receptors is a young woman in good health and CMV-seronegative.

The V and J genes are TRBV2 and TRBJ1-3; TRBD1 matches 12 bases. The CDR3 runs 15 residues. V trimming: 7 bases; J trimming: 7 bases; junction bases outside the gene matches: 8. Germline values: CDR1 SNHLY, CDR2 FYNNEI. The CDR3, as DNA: TGTGCCAGCAAGGGCGTCGGGACAGGGGGCAACACCATATATTTT. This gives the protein CASKGVGTGGNTIYF.

CDR3 coding DNA: TGCGCCAGCAGCTTGGTTGTCTATGAGCAGTTCTTC. Its protein product is CASSLVVYEQFF. The rearrangement joins TRBV5-1 to TRBJ2-1; unclear D gene. Germline assignment: CDR1 SGHRS and CDR2 YFSETQ. There are 12 residues in the CDR3. V lost 0 bases, J lost 8 bases, and 6 bases lay in between.

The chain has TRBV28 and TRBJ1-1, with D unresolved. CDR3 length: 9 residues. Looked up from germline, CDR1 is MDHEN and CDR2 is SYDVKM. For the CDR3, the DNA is TGTAGCACCGGCACTGAAGCTTTCTTT. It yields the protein CSTGTEAFF.

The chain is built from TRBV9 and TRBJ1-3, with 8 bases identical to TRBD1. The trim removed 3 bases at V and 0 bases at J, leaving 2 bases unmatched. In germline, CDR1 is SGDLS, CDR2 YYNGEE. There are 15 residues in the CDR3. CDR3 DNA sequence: TGTGCCAGCAGCGCGGGACAGGCCTCTGGAAACACCATATATTTT. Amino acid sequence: CASSAGQASGNTIYF.

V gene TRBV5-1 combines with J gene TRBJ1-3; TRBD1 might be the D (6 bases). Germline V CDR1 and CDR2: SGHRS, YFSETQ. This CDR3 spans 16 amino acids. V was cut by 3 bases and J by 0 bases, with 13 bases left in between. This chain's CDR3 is CASSSSGVDSGNTIYF. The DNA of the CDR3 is TGCGCCAGCAGCTCCTCAGGGGTCGACTCTGGAAACACCATATATTTT. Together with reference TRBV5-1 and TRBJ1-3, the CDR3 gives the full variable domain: KAGVTQTPRYLIKTRGQQVTLSCSPISGHRSVSWYQQTPGQGLQFLFEYFSETQRNKGNFPGRFSGRQFSNSRSEMNVSTLELGDSALYLCASSSSGVDSGNTIYFGEGSWLTVV.

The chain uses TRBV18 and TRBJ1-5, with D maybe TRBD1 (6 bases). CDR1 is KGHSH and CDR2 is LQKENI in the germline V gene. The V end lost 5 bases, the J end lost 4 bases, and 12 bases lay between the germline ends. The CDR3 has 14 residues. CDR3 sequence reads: CASSTGTNNQPQHF. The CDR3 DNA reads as TGTGCCAGCTCAACCGGGACAAATAATCAGCCCCAGCATTTT.

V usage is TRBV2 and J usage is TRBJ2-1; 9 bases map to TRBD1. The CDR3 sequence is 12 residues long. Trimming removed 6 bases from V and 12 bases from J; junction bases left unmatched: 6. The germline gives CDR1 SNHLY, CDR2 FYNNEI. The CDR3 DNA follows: TGTGCCAGCAGGGGACAGGGTCCGGTGCAGTTCTTC. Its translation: CASRGQGPVQFF.

The CDR3, as DNA: TGTGCCAGCAGTTTGCTTCAGGGGGTCACTGAAGCTTTCTTT. Its protein product is CASSLLQGVTEAFF. The chain recombines TRBV27 with TRBJ1-1, with TRBD1 matching over 7 bases. CDR3 length: 14 residues. J gave up 4 bases and V 3 bases, and 5 bases lay outside the gene matches. The germline V gene encodes CDR1 MNHEY and CDR2 SMNVEV (reference sequence).

CDR3 sequence: CASSLVGGSYEQYF. DNA for the CDR3: TGTGCCAGCAGCTTAGTCGGCGGGTCCTACGAGCAGTACTTC. This chain links TRBV11-1 with TRBJ2-7, with D perhaps matching TRBD2 (5 bases). The germline V and J ends were trimmed by 1 base and 1 base, with 8 bases remaining between them. Germline loops: CDR1 SGHAT, CDR2 FQDESV (reference sequence). The CDR3 has 14 residues.

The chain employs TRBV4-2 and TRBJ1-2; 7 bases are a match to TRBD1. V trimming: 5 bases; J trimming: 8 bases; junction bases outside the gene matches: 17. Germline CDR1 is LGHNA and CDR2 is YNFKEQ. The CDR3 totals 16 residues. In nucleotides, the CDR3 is TGTGCCAGCAGCTCACACCGGGACAGTTTCAATAAGGGCTACACCTTC. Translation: CASSSHRDSFNKGYTF.

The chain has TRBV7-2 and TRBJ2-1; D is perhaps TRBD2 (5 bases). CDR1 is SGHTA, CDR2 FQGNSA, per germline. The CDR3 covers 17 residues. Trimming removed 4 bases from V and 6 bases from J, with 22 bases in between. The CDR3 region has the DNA TGTGCCAGCAGCTCCCCGTGGGGTGCGGGTGCGCGCAATGAGCAGTTCTTC. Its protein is CASSSPWGAGARNEQFF.

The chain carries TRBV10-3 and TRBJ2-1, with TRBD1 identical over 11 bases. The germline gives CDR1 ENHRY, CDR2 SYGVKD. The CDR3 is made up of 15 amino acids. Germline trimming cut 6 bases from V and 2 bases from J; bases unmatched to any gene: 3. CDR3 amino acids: CAIREDRGPYNEQFF. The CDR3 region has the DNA TGTGCCATCAGGGAGGACAGGGGGCCCTACAATGAGCAGTTCTTC.

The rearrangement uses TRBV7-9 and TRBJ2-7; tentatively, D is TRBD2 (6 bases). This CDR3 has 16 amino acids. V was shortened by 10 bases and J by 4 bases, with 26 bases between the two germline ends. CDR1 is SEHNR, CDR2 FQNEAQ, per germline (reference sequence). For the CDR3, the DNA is TGTGCCATCCTGACATACACACTCCGGAGGGGATACGAGCAGTACTTC. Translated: CAILTYTLRRGYEQYF.

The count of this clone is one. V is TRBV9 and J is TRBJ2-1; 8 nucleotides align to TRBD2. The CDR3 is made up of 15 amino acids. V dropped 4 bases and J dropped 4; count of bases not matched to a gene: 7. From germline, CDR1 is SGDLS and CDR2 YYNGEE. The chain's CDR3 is CASSSLAGPYNEQFF. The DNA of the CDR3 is TGTGCCAGCAGCAGCCTAGCGGGCCCGTACAATGAGCAGTTCTTC.

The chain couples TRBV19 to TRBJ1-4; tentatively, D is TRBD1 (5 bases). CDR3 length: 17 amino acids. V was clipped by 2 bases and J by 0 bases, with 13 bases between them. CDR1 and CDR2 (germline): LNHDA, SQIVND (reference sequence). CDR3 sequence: CASSIPGNSATNEKLFF. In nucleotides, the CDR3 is TGTGCCAGTAGTATACCAGGGAACAGTGCAACTAATGAAAAACTGTTTTTT.

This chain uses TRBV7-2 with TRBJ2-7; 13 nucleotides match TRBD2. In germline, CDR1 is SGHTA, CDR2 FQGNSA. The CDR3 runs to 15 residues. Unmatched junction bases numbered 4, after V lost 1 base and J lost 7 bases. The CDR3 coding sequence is TGTGCCAGCAGCTTAGTTAGGACTAGCGGGGGTGAGCAGTACTTC. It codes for CASSLVRTSGGEQYF.

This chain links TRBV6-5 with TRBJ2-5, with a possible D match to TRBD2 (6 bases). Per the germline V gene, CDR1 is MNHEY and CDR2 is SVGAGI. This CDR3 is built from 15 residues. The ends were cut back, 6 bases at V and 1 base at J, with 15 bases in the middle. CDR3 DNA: TGTGCCAGCAGCCCGCGGGGCCGGAGCCAAGAGACCCAGTACTTC. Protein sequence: CASSPRGRSQETQYF.

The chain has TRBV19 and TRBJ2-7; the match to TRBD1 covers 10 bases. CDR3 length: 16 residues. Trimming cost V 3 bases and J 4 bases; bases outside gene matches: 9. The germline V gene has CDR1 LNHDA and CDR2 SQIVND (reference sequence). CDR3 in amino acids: CASSMSTGGVGYEQYF. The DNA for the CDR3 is TGTGCCAGTAGTATGTCGACAGGGGGCGTCGGGTACGAGCAGTACTTC.

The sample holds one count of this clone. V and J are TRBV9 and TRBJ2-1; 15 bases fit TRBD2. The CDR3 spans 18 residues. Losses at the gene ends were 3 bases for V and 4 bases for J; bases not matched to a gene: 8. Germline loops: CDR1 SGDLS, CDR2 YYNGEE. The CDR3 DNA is TGTGCCAGCAGCGCACGGACTAGCGGGGGGGCGAAGTACAATGAGCAGTTCTTC. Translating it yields CASSARTSGGAKYNEQFF.

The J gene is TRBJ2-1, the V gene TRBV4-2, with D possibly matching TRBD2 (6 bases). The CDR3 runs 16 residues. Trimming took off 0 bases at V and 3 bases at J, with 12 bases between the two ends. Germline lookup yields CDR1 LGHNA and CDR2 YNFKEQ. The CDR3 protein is CASSQDWGRIYNEQFF. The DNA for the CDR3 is TGTGCCAGCAGCCAAGATTGGGGGAGGATCTACAATGAGCAGTTCTTC.

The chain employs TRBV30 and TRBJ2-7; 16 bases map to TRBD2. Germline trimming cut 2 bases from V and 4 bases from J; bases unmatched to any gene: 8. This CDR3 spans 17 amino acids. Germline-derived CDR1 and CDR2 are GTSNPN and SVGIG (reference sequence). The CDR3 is CAWSHPGLAGGTYEQYF. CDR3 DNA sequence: TGTGCCTGGAGTCACCCGGGACTAGCGGGAGGGACGTACGAGCAGTACTTC. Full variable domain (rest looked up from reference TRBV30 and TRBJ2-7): SQTIHQWPATLVQPVGSPLSLECTVEGTSNPNLYWYRQAAGRGLQLLFYSVGIGQISSEVPQNLSASRPQDRQFILSSKKLLLSDSGFYLCAWSHPGLAGGTYEQYFGPGTRLTVT.

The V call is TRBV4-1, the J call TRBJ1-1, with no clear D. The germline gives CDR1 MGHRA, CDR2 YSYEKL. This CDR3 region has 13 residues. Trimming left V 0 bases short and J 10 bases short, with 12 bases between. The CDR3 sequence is CASSQDGPDGAFF. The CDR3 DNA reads TGCGCCAGCAGCCAAGATGGGCCCGATGGAGCTTTCTTT.

CDR3 amino acids: CASSDLRDPYEQYF. The CDR3 region has the DNA TGTGCCAGCAGCGACCTACGGGATCCCTACGAGCAGTACTTC. The V and J genes are TRBV7-9 and TRBJ2-7; D may be TRBD2 (5 bases). Trimming cost V 5 bases and J 2 bases, with 13 bases left between them. The CDR3 is made up of 14 amino acids. The germline V gene encodes CDR1 SEHNR and CDR2 FQNEAQ (reference sequence).

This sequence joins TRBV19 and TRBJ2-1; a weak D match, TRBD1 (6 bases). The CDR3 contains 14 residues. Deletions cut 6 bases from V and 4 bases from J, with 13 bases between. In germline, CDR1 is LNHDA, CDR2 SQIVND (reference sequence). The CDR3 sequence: CASRGQGSYNEQFF. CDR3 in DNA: TGTGCCAGTAGGGGCCAGGGGAGTTACAATGAGCAGTTCTTC.

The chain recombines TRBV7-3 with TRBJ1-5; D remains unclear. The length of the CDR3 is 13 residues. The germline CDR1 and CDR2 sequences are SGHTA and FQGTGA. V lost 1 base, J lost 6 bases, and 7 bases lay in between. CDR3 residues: CASSLNRGQPQHF. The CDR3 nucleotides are TGTGCCAGCAGCTTAAATCGGGGTCAGCCCCAGCATTTT. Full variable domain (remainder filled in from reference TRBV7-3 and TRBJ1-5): GAGVSQTPSNKVTEKGKYVELRCDPISGHTALYWYRQSLGQGPEFLIYFQGTGAADDSGLPNDRFFAVRPEGSVSTLKIQRTERGDSAVYLCASSLNRGQPQHFGDGTRLSIL.

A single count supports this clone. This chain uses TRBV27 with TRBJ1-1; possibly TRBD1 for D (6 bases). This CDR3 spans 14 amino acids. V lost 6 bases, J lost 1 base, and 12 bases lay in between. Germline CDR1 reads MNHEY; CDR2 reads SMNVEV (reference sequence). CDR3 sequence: CASRQGPGNTEAFF. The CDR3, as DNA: TGTGCCAGCAGACAGGGCCCGGGGAACACTGAAGCTTTCTTT.

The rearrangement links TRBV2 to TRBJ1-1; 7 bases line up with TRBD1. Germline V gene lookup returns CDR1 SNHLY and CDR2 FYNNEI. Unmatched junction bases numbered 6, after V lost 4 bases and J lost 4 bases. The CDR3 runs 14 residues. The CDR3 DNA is TGTGCCAGCAGTGCTACAGGGGAAGGCACTGAAGCTTTCTTT. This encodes CASSATGEGTEAFF.

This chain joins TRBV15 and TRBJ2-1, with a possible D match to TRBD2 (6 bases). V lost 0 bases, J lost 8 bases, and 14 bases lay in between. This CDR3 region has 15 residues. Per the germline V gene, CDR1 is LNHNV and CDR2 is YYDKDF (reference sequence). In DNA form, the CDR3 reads TGTGCCACCAGCAGAGATCTAGGCGGGAACTATGAGCAGTTCTTC. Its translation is CATSRDLGGNYEQFF. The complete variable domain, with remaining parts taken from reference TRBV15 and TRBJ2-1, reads DAMVIQNPRYQVTQFGKPVTLSCSQTLNHNVMYWYQQKSSQAPKLLFHYYDKDFNNEADTPDNFQSRRPNTSFCFLDIRSPGLGDTAMYLCATSRDLGGNYEQFFGPGTRLTVL.

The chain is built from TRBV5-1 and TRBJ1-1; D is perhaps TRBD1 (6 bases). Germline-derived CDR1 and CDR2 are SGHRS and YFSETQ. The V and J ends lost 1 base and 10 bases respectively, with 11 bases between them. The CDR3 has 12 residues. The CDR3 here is CASSLTGRVAFF. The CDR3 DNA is TGCGCCAGCAGCTTGACAGGGCGTGTAGCTTTCTTT.

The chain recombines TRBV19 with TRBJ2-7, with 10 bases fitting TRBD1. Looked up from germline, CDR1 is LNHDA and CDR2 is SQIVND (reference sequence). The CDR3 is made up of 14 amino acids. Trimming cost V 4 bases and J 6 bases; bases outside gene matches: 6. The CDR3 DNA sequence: TGTGCCAGTAGTAGGGACAGGGGCTCGGGCGAGCAGTACTTC. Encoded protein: CASSRDRGSGEQYF.